This T cell receptor beta chain was captured by sequencing in a study of blood T cells in healthy people across ages. Sample-barcoded 5' priming and a J-beta primer mix drove a second PCR of roughly 7 to 11 cycles. Through a template-switch adaptor with 12 random nucleotides, each cDNA molecule received a tag. TCRdb reprocessed the 5' RACE reads with MiXCR, giving one entry per CDR3 protein. Seen here are about 1.4 million distinct CDR3 sequences, 59% observed once, and the top ten hold 6.7%. For every donor, a draw yielded roughly 10 milliliters of peripheral blood. Trimming shortened V by 2 bases and J by 3 bases, and 13 bases separated the two germline ends. Germline CDR1 is KGHSH and CDR2 is LQKENI. There are 15 residues in the CDR3. Comments on this clonotype: Its specificity is unknown.

Broader study findings: Researchers judged that diversity estimates from one million T cells fell short of true values.

The chain employs TRBV18 and TRBJ1-1; D is perhaps TRBD1 (5 bases). Specimen: blood. This sequence originates from a man aged 18 to 29 in good health. In DNA form, the CDR3 reads TGTGCCAGCTCACCAACGGGCAGGGCGGACACTGAAGCTTTCTTT. Amino acids: CASSPTGRADTEAFF.